The 2 T cell receptor beta chains listed next were all sequenced from one sample in a study of CD4+ T cells in melanoma. Data came from immunoSEQ multiplex PCR; TCRdb stores just in-frame clones and leaves some out. The table lists 110,000 to 150,000 clones, about 93% of them singletons, with 1.5% to 1.9% in the top ten. These receptors were collected from a human donor with melanoma.

The rearrangement joins TRBV2 to TRBJ1-5, with a weak D call TRBD1 (6 bases). This CDR3 has 18 residues. V lost 6 bases, J lost 2 bases, and 23 bases lay in between. Germline CDR1 and CDR2: SNHLY and FYNNEI. CDR3 sequence reads: CASSLRGGGVLGNQPQHF. The CDR3 region has the DNA TGTGCCAGCAGCCTCAGGGGTGGGGGTGTATTGGGCAATCAGCCCCAGCATTTT.

V gene TRBV6-5 combines with J gene TRBJ1-2, with D uncertain. With 6 bases removed from V and 4 bases from J, the gap between germline ends came to 12 bases. The V gene's germline CDR1 is MNHEY and CDR2 SVGAGI. This CDR3 is built from 13 residues. CDR3 protein: CASRGASGYGYTF. The CDR3 DNA sequence: TGTGCCAGCAGGGGTGCGTCTGGCTATGGCTACACCTTC.